This TCR beta chain emerged from a study of blood T cell repertoires in COVID-19. As for the study in general: Sites in the United States, Italy and Spain provided acute and convalescent COVID-19 samples. PBMCs, B-cell-depleted T cells, or T cells were the source of the cDNA or gDNA that made up the material.

The CDR3 contains 13 residues. Looked up from germline, CDR1 is LNHDA and CDR2 is SQIVND (reference sequence). The V and J ends lost 10 bases and 1 base, in that order; junction bases with no gene match: 7. TCRdb's table, derived via immunoSEQ multiplex PCR, lists solely in-frame clones and lacks some. Here the sample spans 85,000 to 90,000 clones, roughly nine tenths being singletons. The clonotype comes from a woman of 80 years or more with active COVID-19. The sample was peripheral blood. This chain joins TRBV19 and TRBJ2-7; 7 bases are shared with TRBD1. Here the CDR3 reads CATATGSSYEQYF. The CDR3 DNA reads as TGTGCCACCGCGACAGGGTCTTCCTACGAGCAGTACTTC.